This T cell receptor beta chain was profiled in a study of long-term antiretroviral therapy in people with HIV. Study results and caveats: Within the repertoire, clones expanded before ART were dominant at all time points.

The immunoSEQ assay was v3.0, run at survey level. Using immunoSEQ multiplex PCR, the repertoire was profiled, and TCRdb retains in-frame clones only, with some absent. In the table there are 25,000 to 30,000 clones, 86% of which are singletons. A remark on this clone: Its antigen is undetermined.

Germline CDR1 is SGDLS and CDR2 is YYNGEE. V lost 4 bases and J 3 bases, leaving 13 bases between the germline ends. This CDR3 is built from 14 residues. This clonotype was sampled from a man aged 40-55 years with HIV. Sequenced here: unsorted PBMCs, sampled 2.7 years after starting antiretroviral therapy. The chain employs TRBV9 and TRBJ2-5; possibly TRBD1 for D (5 bases). The CDR3 region has the DNA TGTGCCAGCAGCACACCAGGGTATGAAGAGACCCAGTACTTC. Its protein is CASSTPGYEETQYF.